This TCR beta chain emerged from a study of cytomegalovirus exposure and HLA in healthy donors. Only in-frame clones appear in the TCRdb table, and some are missing; sequencing was by immunoSEQ multiplex PCR. The sample yields more than 110,000 clones, about nine tenths seen once. Whole-study findings and limits: Reported performance of the classifier showed diagnosis of cytomegalovirus status with high specificity and sensitivity. Investigators reported about 160 TCR beta chains as tied to cytomegalovirus.

The V end was cut by 3 bases, the J end by 2 bases, with 11 bases between. Germline V CDR1 and CDR2: SEHNR, FQNEAQ (reference sequence). This CDR3 region has 15 residues. A remark on this clone: Its antigen remains unknown.

The sequencing sample was made of PBMCs. V is TRBV7-9 and J is TRBJ1-5; D remains unclear. The source is a young man in good health and CMV-seronegative. The CDR3: CASSLGEWGNQPQHF. CDR3 DNA sequence: TGTGCCAGCAGCTTGGGAGAGTGGGGCAATCAGCCCCAGCATTTT. The full variable domain, in which reference TRBV7-9 and TRBJ1-5 provide the parts outside the CDR3, is DTGVSQNPRHKITKRGQNVTFRCDPISEHNRLYWYRQTLGQGPEFLTYFQNEAQLEKSRLLSDRFSAERPKGSFSTLEIQRTEQGDSAMYLCASSLGEWGNQPQHFGDGTRLSIL.